A single sample is the source of the 19 T cell receptor beta chains below, sequenced in a study of blood T cell repertoires in COVID-19. Method: immunoSEQ multiplex PCR; TCRdb's copy keeps in-frame clones and lacks some. The sample holds about 180,000 clones, approximately 91% seen once. Sequencing input: peripheral blood. These receptors were collected from a man in his forties or fifties with acute or convalescent COVID-19.

This chain links TRBV7-2 with TRBJ2-3; TRBD2 agrees at 9 bases. The CDR3 is 18 residues long. With 1 base clipped from V and 4 bases from J, the junction kept 12 bases outside the gene matches. Germline V gene sequence: CDR1 SGHTA, CDR2 FQGNSA. CDR3: CASSLVRTSVVEADTQYF. As DNA, the CDR3 is TGTGCCAGCAGCTTAGTTAGGACTAGCGTGGTGGAGGCAGATACGCAGTATTTT. Using reference TRBV7-2 and TRBJ2-3 for the parts outside the CDR3, the full variable domain is GAGVSQSPSNKVTEKGKDVELRCDPISGHTALYWYRQSLGQGLEFLIYFQGNSAPDKSGLPSDRFSAERTGGSVSTLTIQRTQQEDSAVYLCASSLVRTSVVEADTQYFGPGTRLTVL.

V is TRBV19 and J is TRBJ1-3; 11 bases are shared with TRBD1. Germline values: CDR1 LNHDA, CDR2 SQIVND (reference sequence). Unmatched junction bases numbered 3, after V lost 3 bases and J lost 8 bases. The CDR3 loop spans 14 amino acids. CDR3 residues: CASSIGQGAYTIYF. The CDR3 bases are TGTGCCAGTAGTATCGGACAGGGGGCATACACCATATATTTT.

The rearrangement joins TRBV7-9 to TRBJ2-7, with D tentatively TRBD2 (6 bases). The V gene's germline CDR1 is SEHNR and CDR2 FQNEAQ (reference sequence). V was shortened by 6 bases and J by 2 bases, with 14 bases between the two germline ends. The CDR3 spans 14 residues. The CDR3 region is CASSHLASTYEQYF. In nucleotides, the CDR3 is TGTGCCAGCAGTCATCTAGCGTCTACCTACGAGCAGTACTTC.

The V and J genes are TRBV28 and TRBJ2-7, with D perhaps TRBD2 (6 bases). There are 15 residues in the CDR3. V dropped 5 bases and J dropped 4 bases, with 18 bases sitting between them. Germline lookup yields CDR1 MDHEN and CDR2 SYDVKM. CDR3 nucleotide sequence: TGTGCCAGCAGTCGGGGGTTGGGGGAGTCTTACGAGCAGTACTTC. It specifies CASSRGLGESYEQYF.

The genes are TRBV6-5 and TRBJ1-1; D unclear. Germline CDR1 reads MNHEY; CDR2 reads SVGAGI. This CDR3 region has 11 residues. Trimming removed 6 bases from V and 11 bases from J, with 13 bases in between. The CDR3 loop is CASRIQSPAFF. CDR3 bases: TGTGCCAGCAGGATACAGTCTCCCGCTTTCTTT.

This clone occurred once. The V call is TRBV7-9, the J call TRBJ2-7; 9 positions agree with TRBD2. With 1 base clipped from V and 0 bases from J, the junction kept 4 bases outside the gene matches. Germline lookup yields CDR1 SEHNR and CDR2 FQNEAQ (reference sequence). The CDR3 length is 16 residues. The CDR3 spells CASSLGEREVSYEQYF. DNA for the CDR3: TGTGCCAGCAGCTTAGGAGAGCGGGAGGTCTCCTACGAGCAGTACTTC.

The gene calls are TRBV7-2 and TRBJ1-1; 11 nucleotides line up with TRBD1. Trimming took 2 bases from V and 4 from J; bases not matched to a gene: 6. Germline assignment: CDR1 SGHTA and CDR2 FQGNSA. The CDR3 spans 16 residues. CDR3 protein: CASSLRTGGFSTEAFF. The CDR3 DNA reads TGTGCCAGCAGCTTAAGGACAGGGGGCTTCAGCACTGAAGCTTTCTTT.

This chain links TRBV7-9 with TRBJ1-2; possible D gene TRBD1, 5 bases. CDR1 is SEHNR, CDR2 FQNEAQ, per germline (reference sequence). Trimming pared 4 bases from V and 7 bases from J, leaving 19 bases between. There are 15 residues in the CDR3. CDR3 sequence: CASSSSGGSGVGYTF. The CDR3 DNA sequence: TGTGCCAGCAGCTCTAGTGGTGGGTCGGGGGTTGGCTACACCTTC.

The gene calls are TRBV28 and TRBJ2-3; TRBD2 might be the D (6 bases). The CDR3 loop spans 15 amino acids. The V end was cut by 2 bases, the J end by 0 bases, with 9 bases between. The germline CDR1 and CDR2 sequences are MDHEN and SYDVKM. CDR3: CASSLGGLSTDTQYF. The CDR3 bases are TGTGCCAGCAGTTTAGGAGGGCTTAGCACAGATACGCAGTATTTT.

This sequence joins TRBV29-1 and TRBJ1-2; D possibly corresponds to TRBD1 (5 bases). Germline assignment: CDR1 SQVTM and CDR2 ANQGSEA. This CDR3 comprises 12 residues. V lost 4 bases and J lost 5, with 11 bases in between. The CDR3 is CSVAPGRYGYTF. The CDR3 DNA reads as TGCAGCGTTGCACCAGGGCGATATGGCTACACCTTC. Full variable domain (remainder filled in from reference TRBV29-1 and TRBJ1-2): SAVISQKPSRDICQRGTSLTIQCQVDSQVTMMFWYRQQPGQSLTLIATANQGSEATYESGFVIDKFPISRPNLTFSTLTVSNMSPEDSSIYLCSVAPGRYGYTFGSGTRLTVV.

The rearrangement links TRBV3-1 (or the pseudogene TRBV3-2) to TRBJ2-7, with D uncertain. Trimming cost V 0 bases and J 2 bases, with 11 bases left between them. The germline V gene encodes CDR1 LGHDT and CDR2 YNNKEL (reference sequence). This CDR3 contains 15 residues. CDR3 sequence reads: CASSQDWAVTYEQYF. Written as DNA, the CDR3 is TGTGCCAGCAGCCAAGATTGGGCCGTAACCTACGAGCAGTACTTC.

The chain has TRBV9 and TRBJ1-2, with 9 bases matching TRBD1. CDR3 size: 14 residues. J lost 5 bases, V lost 3 bases, and 5 bases had no gene match. Germline CDR1 and CDR2: SGDLS and YYNGEE. CDR3 nucleotide sequence: TGTGCCAGCAGCGCCTTCGGGACAGGGTATGGCTACACCTTC. It yields the protein CASSAFGTGYGYTF.

This clone was observed once. V is TRBV3-1 (or the pseudogene TRBV3-2) and J is TRBJ2-3, with D uncertain. This CDR3 comprises 15 residues. V was pared by 0 bases and J by 7 bases, with 14 bases between. Germline V gene lookup returns CDR1 LGHDT and CDR2 YNNKEL (reference sequence). The CDR3, as DNA: TGTGCCAGCAGCCAAGACGTCCTATCTAGAAATACGCAGTATTTT. Protein product: CASSQDVLSRNTQYF.

This clone was counted a few times. The chain carries TRBV7-9 and TRBJ2-7; 7 bases agree with TRBD1. CDR3 length: 13 amino acids. V dropped 3 bases and J dropped 3; count of bases not matched to a gene: 2. Germline V CDR1 and CDR2: SEHNR, FQNEAQ (reference sequence). Written as DNA, the CDR3 is TGTGCCAGCAGCTTGGGACAGTTCTACGAGCAGTACGTC. It codes for CASSLGQFYEQYV.

Points on this clone: Different DNA sequences within this sample yield the same CDR3. V and J are TRBV20-1 and TRBJ2-7; D call uncertain. V lost 3 bases and J 5 bases, leaving 8 bases between the germline ends. The CDR3 is made up of 11 amino acids. Germline CDR1 and CDR2: DFQATT and SNEGSKA (reference sequence). The CDR3, as DNA: TGCAGTGCTAGCTCAGGCCACGAGCAGTACGTC. This codes for CSASSGHEQYV.

V is TRBV5-1 and J is TRBJ1-2; D is unclear. The CDR3 is 14 residues long. Germline CDR1 SGHRS, CDR2 YFSETQ. V gave up 1 base and J gave up 2 bases, with 9 bases separating them. Written as DNA, the CDR3 is TGCGCCAGCAGCTTGAATGGCGGAAACTATGGCTACACCTTC. This encodes CASSLNGGNYGYTF.

The chain uses TRBV12-5 and TRBJ1-2; 8 nucleotides agree with TRBD1. CDR3 length: 16 amino acids. Germline V lookup: CDR1 LGHNT, CDR2 FRNRAP. With V trimmed by 1 base and J by 3 bases, 7 bases remained unmatched. CDR3 in amino acids: CASGLAPGQEHYGYTF. CDR3 in DNA: TGTGCTAGTGGTTTGGCACCGGGACAGGAGCACTATGGCTACACCTTC.

This clone was detected once. V and J are TRBV14 and TRBJ2-7; 12 positions match TRBD1. The germline CDR1 and CDR2 sequences are SGHDN and FVKESK. J was trimmed by 4 bases and V by 3 bases; bases with no gene match: 4. The CDR3 contains 15 residues. CDR3 residues: CASSQWGQGAYEQYF. CDR3 bases: TGTGCCAGCAGCCAGTGGGGACAGGGGGCTTACGAGCAGTACTTC.

This rearrangement joins TRBV5-1 to TRBJ1-3; 8 positions match TRBD1. CDR3 size: 15 residues. The germline gives CDR1 SGHRS, CDR2 YFSETQ. Trimming at V came to 2 bases and at J to 3 bases, leaving 4 bases not matched to a gene. CDR3 residues: CASSLPGTGGNTIYF. The CDR3 nucleotides are TGCGCCAGCAGCTTACCCGGGACAGGTGGAAACACCATATATTTT.